These 10 T cell receptor beta chains share one sample of origin, sequenced in a study of blood T cell repertoires in COVID-19. Here immunoSEQ multiplex PCR was the method, and the copy in TCRdb shows in-frame clones only, minus some. Of approximately 270,000 clones in the sample, about 91% were seen once. The sequenced sample was PBMCs or T cells enriched from blood (not recorded which). These receptors all come from a human donor in a cohort exposed to, infected with or recovered from COVID-19 (not recorded which). The donor label of this sample is uncertain.

The chain combines TRBV5-1 with TRBJ1-2, with 11 positions matching TRBD1. The CDR3 runs to 14 residues. CDR1 and CDR2 from the germline V gene are SGHRS and YFSETQ. The V segment lost 4 bases and the J segment 7 bases; nucleotides outside the gene matches: 6. The CDR3 DNA follows: TGCGCCAGCAGCCCGGGACAGGGGGTAGGTGGCTACACCTTC. This encodes CASSPGQGVGGYTF.

This chain links TRBV5-4 with TRBJ1-2, with 9 bases lining up with TRBD1. V shed 4 bases, J shed 7 bases, and the junction held 8 bases outside the gene matches. CDR3 length: 14 residues. CDR1 and CDR2 (germline): SGHNT, YYREEE (reference sequence). DNA of the CDR3: TGTGCCAGCAGCGTGGACAGGGGAGGTTCTGGCTACACCTTC. It translates to CASSVDRGGSGYTF. Combining the CDR3 with reference TRBV5-4 and TRBJ1-2 gives the whole variable domain ETGVTQSPTHLIKTRGQQVTLRCSSQSGHNTVSWYQQALGQGPQFIFQYYREEENGRGNFPPRFSGLQFPNYSSELNVNALELDDSALYLCASSVDRGGSGYTFGSGTRLTVV.

The V call is TRBV7-2, the J call TRBJ2-7; 9 nucleotides align to TRBD2. CDR1 and CDR2 from the germline V gene are SGHTA and FQGNSA. J was trimmed by 7 bases and V by 5 bases; bases with no gene match: 12. The CDR3 has 15 amino acids. The CDR3 DNA is TGTGCCAGCAGCACCGGGACTAGCTTTGTGGGGGAGCAGTACTTC. Residues: CASSTGTSFVGEQYF.

This chain joins TRBV6-5 and TRBJ1-2, with D unresolved. The CDR3 loop spans 15 amino acids. V was cut by 0 bases and J by 8 bases, with 16 bases left in between. Germline CDR1 reads MNHEY; CDR2 reads SVGAGI. The CDR3 nucleotides are TGTGCCAGCAGTTACTCTACAGACACTCTTAAAGGCTACACCTTC. Its translation is CASSYSTDTLKGYTF.

The rearrangement uses TRBV15 and TRBJ2-7; tentatively, D is TRBD2 (5 bases). Trimming shortened V by 0 bases and J by 5 bases, and 8 bases separated the two germline ends. This CDR3 has 13 amino acids. The V gene's germline CDR1 is LNHNV and CDR2 YYDKDF (reference sequence). The CDR3 DNA is TGTGCCACCAGCAGAGATCCCGGGGACGAGCAGTACTTC. Residues: CATSRDPGDEQYF.

The chain carries TRBV6-2 or TRBV6-3 and TRBJ2-7, with TRBD2 identical over 7 bases. Germline V lookup: CDR1 MNHEY, CDR2 SVGEGT. This CDR3 has 15 residues. The junction had 7 bases not matched to a gene; V was cut back by 2 bases and J by 3 bases. The CDR3 loop is CASSYGGVPYYEQYF. The CDR3 DNA follows: TGTGCCAGCAGTTACGGGGGGGTACCCTACTACGAGCAGTACTTC.

The gene calls are TRBV18 and TRBJ1-1; possibly TRBD1 for D (6 bases). The germline CDR1 and CDR2 sequences are KGHSH and LQKENI. Trimming pared 5 bases from V and 6 bases from J, leaving 10 bases between. The CDR3 spans 12 residues. CDR3 in DNA: TGTGCCAGCTCAAGGGGGTTCCCTGAAGCTTTCTTT. It yields the protein CASSRGFPEAFF.

This CDR3 reads CASSEYSRDRGDGTEAFF. The CDR3 DNA sequence: TGTGCCAGCAGTGAATATTCCCGGGACAGGGGCGATGGCACTGAAGCTTTCTTT. V is TRBV25-1 and J is TRBJ1-1; 10 bases agree with TRBD1. The CDR3 consists of 18 residues. Germline V gene lookup returns CDR1 MGHDK and CDR2 SYGVNS. Germline trimming cut 0 bases from V and 4 bases from J; bases unmatched to any gene: 11.

This rearrangement joins TRBV24-1 to TRBJ2-3, with 9 bases lining up with TRBD1. V lost 6 bases to trimming and J lost 4 bases; unmatched junction nucleotides: 4. There are 14 residues in the CDR3. Germline CDR1 KGHDR, CDR2 SFDVKD. The CDR3 coding sequence is TGTGCCACCAGTCCACGGACAGGGGCAGATACGCAGTATTTT. It encodes CATSPRTGADTQYF.

The CDR3: CASSSETGPSYNEQFF. Written as DNA, the CDR3 is TGCGCCAGCAGCTCGGAGACAGGACCTTCCTACAATGAGCAGTTCTTC. The gene calls are TRBV5-1 and TRBJ2-1; possibly TRBD1 for D (6 bases). V was clipped by 3 bases and J by 1 base, with 14 bases between them. The CDR3 contains 16 residues. Germline assignment: CDR1 SGHRS and CDR2 YFSETQ.